Listed below are T cell receptor beta chains from one sample, sequenced in a study of blood T cell repertoires in COVID-19. TCRdb keeps only in-frame clones here, not all; method: immunoSEQ multiplex PCR. The sample carries hundreds of thousands of clones, 88% recorded once. The sequenced sample was PBMCs or T cells enriched from blood (not recorded which). These receptors all come from a woman in her forties or fifties who had recovered from COVID-19. The CDR3 runs from the conserved cysteine through the conserved F or W. Each record gives: clone size, J gene, D gene, CDR3 length, V gene, CDR3 protein, CDR3 DNA. D genes are given only for firm matches. Size is stated for part of the rows, as once, few or many counts, or as a class when the clone is expanded.

>-|TRBJ2-1|TRBD2|15|TRBV5-4
CASSLGLAGTNEQFF
TGTGCCAGCAGCTTGGGTCTAGCGGGAACCAATGAGCAGTTCTTC
>-|TRBJ2-7|TRBD1|13|TRBV6-5
CASSRDRFYEQYF
TGTGCCAGCAGCAGGGACAGGTTCTACGAGCAGTACTTC
>-|TRBJ2-1|TRBD2|14|TRBV24-1
CATSEGLGVGEQFF
TGTGCCACCAGTGAGGGACTAGGGGTAGGAGAGCAGTTCTTC
>once|TRBJ1-5|TRBD1|14|TRBV5-3
CARTGTVRRQPQHF
TGTGCCAGAACCGGGACAGTTCGTCGTCAGCCCCAGCATTTT
>-|TRBJ2-1|-|12|TRBV9
CASSVYTYEQFF
TGTGCCAGCAGCGTCTATACGTATGAGCAGTTCTTC
>-|TRBJ1-6|TRBD1|14|TRBV7-2
CASSLRQGTSPLHF
TGTGCCAGCAGCCTAAGACAGGGCACTTCACCCCTCCACTTT
>-|TRBJ2-3|-|14|TRBV5-6
CASSPLAGADTQYF
TGTGCCAGCAGCCCCCTCGCGGGCGCAGATACGCAGTATTTT
>once|TRBJ1-1|TRBD1|14|TRBV6-5
CASSLTGKDTEAFF
TGTGCCAGCAGCCTGACAGGGAAGGACACTGAAGCTTTCTTT
>-|TRBJ1-1|TRBD1|14|TRBV19
CASTVDRVDTEAFF
TGTGCCAGTACCGTCGACAGGGTTGACACTGAAGCTTTCTTT
>-|TRBJ2-5|TRBD2|14|TRBV6-2/TRBV6-3
CASSEGLAKETQYF
TGTGCCAGCAGTGAGGGACTAGCGAAAGAGACCCAGTACTTC
>-|TRBJ1-6|-|14|TRBV24-1
CATSDLQGNSPLHF
TGTGCCACCAGTGATTTGCAGGGGAATTCACCCCTCCACTTT
>-|TRBJ2-7|TRBD2|14|TRBV28
CASRPTSGRYEQYF
TGTGCCAGCAGGCCGACTAGCGGGAGGTACGAGCAGTACTTC
>-|TRBJ2-1|-|13|TRBV29-1
CSPTLHGQPEQFF
TGCAGCCCGACATTACATGGACAGCCTGAGCAGTTCTTC
>once|TRBJ1-1|-|14|TRBV28
CASSAGQRYTEAFF
TGTGCCAGCAGTGCAGGACAGCGTTACACTGAAGCTTTCTTT
>-|TRBJ1-2|-|13|TRBV10-3
CAISELERLGYTF
TGTGCCATCAGTGAGTTGGAGAGACTCGGCTACACCTTC
>-|TRBJ2-5|TRBD1|16|TRBV7-9
CASSLVRTGDQETQYF
TGTGCCAGCAGCTTAGTTCGGACAGGGGACCAAGAGACCCAGTACTTC
>-|TRBJ2-7|TRBD1|15|TRBV6-2/TRBV6-3
CASSYRGQGPDEQYF
TGTGCCAGCAGTTACAGGGGACAGGGGCCCGACGAGCAGTACTTC
>-|TRBJ2-5|TRBD2|14|TRBV30
CASDGASGPATQYF
TGTGCCTCGGACGGGGCTAGCGGGCCGGCGACCCAGTACTTC
>few|TRBJ1-5|-|12|TRBV12-5
CASGTGSQPQHF
TGTGCTAGTGGTACGGGGTCCCAGCCCCAGCATTTT
>-|TRBJ1-2|-|13|TRBV29-1
CSVVRGRGYGYTF
TGCAGCGTTGTCCGGGGGAGAGGCTATGGCTACACCTTC
>-|TRBJ1-5|-|15|TRBV2
CASSERRDSNQPQHF
TGTGCCAGCAGTGAAAGACGGGATAGCAATCAGCCCCAGCATTTT
>-|TRBJ2-7|-|12|TRBV29-1
CSSKTGKNEQYF
TGCAGCTCTAAAACAGGGAAAAACGAGCAGTACTTC
>-|TRBJ1-2|-|14|TRBV7-2
CASSLADQGYGYTF
TGTGCCAGCAGCTTAGCGGACCAGGGATATGGCTACACCTTC
>-|TRBJ2-7|-|13|TRBV20-1
CSASSGPSYEQYF
TGCAGTGCTAGTAGCGGTCCTTCCTACGAGCAGTACTTC
>-|TRBJ1-1|-|15|TRBV4-3
CASSQQGQANTEAFF
TGCGCCAGCAGCCAACAGGGACAAGCGAACACTGAAGCTTTCTTT
>-|TRBJ1-5|TRBD1|19|TRBV27
CASSLTSDRGRGSNQPQHF
TGTGCCAGCAGTTTAACGTCGGACAGGGGGCGTGGGAGCAATCAGCCCCAGCATTTT
>-|TRBJ2-1|TRBD2|14|TRBV27
CASSWLAGYNEQFF
TGTGCCAGCAGTTGGCTAGCGGGTTACAATGAGCAGTTCTTC
>-|TRBJ1-2|-|13|TRBV3-1/TRBV3-2
CASSQRGTDGYTF
TGTGCCAGCAGCCAACGCGGAACTGATGGCTACACCTTC
>-|TRBJ2-7|TRBD1|15|TRBV7-6
CASSLSGQGSYEQYF
TGTGCCAGCAGCCTCTCGGGACAGGGTAGTTACGAGCAGTACTTC
>few|TRBJ1-4|TRBD1|16|TRBV3-1/TRBV3-2
CASSLRTQGGREKLFF
TGTGCCAGCAGCCTACGAACTCAGGGGGGACGTGAAAAACTGTTTTTT
>-|TRBJ1-2|-|13|TRBV12-3/TRBV12-4
CASSYVQDWGYTF
TGTGCCAGCAGTTATGTCCAGGACTGGGGCTACACCTTC
>-|TRBJ1-6|-|15|TRBV6-1
CASSEAWQGNSPLHF
TGTGCCAGCAGTGAAGCGTGGCAGGGAAATTCACCCCTCCACTTT
>-|TRBJ1-1|-|14|TRBV24-1
CATSDSRGNTEAFF
TGTGCCACCAGTGATTCGCGAGGGAACACTGAAGCTTTCTTT
>-|TRBJ2-7|-|14|TRBV6-5
CASSLRDISYEQYF
TGTGCCAGCAGCCTCCGGGACATCTCCTACGAGCAGTACTTC
>-|TRBJ2-7|TRBD2|14|TRBV3-1/TRBV3-2
CASRSLAGSYEQYF
TGTGCCAGCAGATCACTAGCGGGCTCCTACGAGCAGTACTTC
>-|TRBJ1-6|TRBD1|18|TRBV6-4
CASSEDRAYSSYNSPLHF
TGTGCCAGCAGTGAGGACAGGGCCTATAGCTCCTATAATTCACCCCTCCACTTT
>-|TRBJ2-6|-|14|TRBV30
CAWSTGSGANVLTF
TGTGCCTGGAGTACAGGCTCTGGGGCCAACGTCCTGACTTTC